This TCR beta chain was sequenced during a study of blood T cell repertoires in COVID-19. For the study at large: Acute and convalescent COVID-19 samples came from the United States, Italy and Spain. The analysed material was cDNA or gDNA that came from T cells, B-cell-depleted T cells, or PBMCs.

Ten or more counts support this clone. V lost 4 bases, J lost 3 bases, and 12 bases lay in between. Per germline, CDR1 KGHSH and CDR2 LQKENI. CDR3 length: 14 amino acids. Produced via immunoSEQ multiplex PCR; TCRdb's table is partial and in-frame only. This sample carries about 120,000 clones, 70% to 85% of them seen once, and the ten largest clones take 0.7% to 1%. Sequencing input: peripheral blood. The source of this sequence is a human donor with acute or convalescent COVID-19. The donor label of this sample is uncertain. J is TRBJ1-2 and V is TRBV18; a weak D match, TRBD1 (6 bases). This chain's CDR3 is CASSRPGEYYGYTF. The CDR3 DNA reads as TGTGCCAGCTCACGGCCAGGGGAGTACTATGGCTACACCTTC.